This TCR beta chain was retrieved from a study of cytomegalovirus exposure and HLA in healthy donors. The PCR employed 60 Vbeta primers together with 13 Jbeta primers. Clones were read by immunoSEQ multiplex PCR, and TCRdb kept only the in-frame ones, dropping some. The sample shows 100,000 to 150,000 clones, roughly 69% of them seen only once. This TCR came from a human donor in good health. Sequenced: PBMCs.

The CDR3 region is CSANGGVSNEKLFF. In DNA, the CDR3 is TGCAGCGCTAACGGGGGGGTTTCTAATGAAAAACTGTTTTTT. The rearrangement uses TRBV29-1 and TRBJ1-4; a possible D gene is TRBD1 (5 bases). V was cut by 7 bases and J by 3 bases, with 15 bases left in between. In germline, CDR1 is SQVTM, CDR2 ANQGSEA. CDR3 length equals 14 residues.